This is a list of T cell receptor beta chains from one sample in a study of CD8 T cells in ankylosing spondylitis. Via MiXCR, TCRdb re-called the 5' RACE reads, giving one row per CDR3 protein. The sample shows under 950,000 distinct CDR3 sequences, around 17% of them seen only once. Sequencing was done on a sample of blood, either unsorted or a sorted T cell fraction (not recorded which). Every receptor here comes from a male donor with ankylosing spondylitis. Each CDR3 is given with its conserved first and last residue. D genes are given only for firm matches.

CDR3aa: CASSLDRLYYNEQFF
j_gene: TRBJ2-1
d_gene: .
v_gene: TRBV5-1

CDR3aa: CASSRLIGENTGELFF
j_gene: TRBJ2-2
d_gene: .
v_gene: TRBV5-6

CDR3aa: CASSGTTGLAASQANEQFF
j_gene: TRBJ2-1
d_gene: .
v_gene: TRBV5-1

CDR3aa: CAILDRVVDTQYF
j_gene: TRBJ2-3
d_gene: TRBD1
v_gene: TRBV10-3

CDR3aa: CSARDRAGAVYNEQFF
j_gene: TRBJ2-1
d_gene: TRBD2
v_gene: TRBV20-1

CDR3aa: CSVEESSGTPLDEQFF
j_gene: TRBJ2-1
d_gene: .
v_gene: TRBV29-1

CDR3aa: CASRYMAGEFYEQFF
j_gene: TRBJ2-1
d_gene: TRBD2
v_gene: TRBV5-1

CDR3aa: CASSWASETQYF
j_gene: TRBJ2-5
d_gene: .
v_gene: TRBV5-1

CDR3aa: CASSFLQAPNEQFF
j_gene: TRBJ2-1
d_gene: .
v_gene: TRBV5-1

CDR3aa: CSAGYSVEGQYF
j_gene: TRBJ2-3
d_gene: .
v_gene: TRBV20-1

CDR3aa: CASSDRVNDGYTF
j_gene: TRBJ1-2
d_gene: .
v_gene: TRBV25-1

CDR3aa: CSVSGGSSLEQYF
j_gene: TRBJ2-7
d_gene: TRBD2
v_gene: TRBV29-1

CDR3aa: CASSLGPGSGTGEAQSTDTQYF
j_gene: TRBJ2-3
d_gene: TRBD1
v_gene: TRBV7-9

CDR3aa: CASSFRGSGSHEQYF
j_gene: TRBJ2-7
d_gene: .
v_gene: TRBV28

CDR3aa: CASTLAGGNEQFF
j_gene: TRBJ2-1
d_gene: TRBD2
v_gene: TRBV12-3/TRBV12-4

CDR3aa: CTVFRSSYGYTF
j_gene: TRBJ1-2
d_gene: .
v_gene: TRBV29-1

CDR3aa: CASSKDPPTSPVEQFF
j_gene: TRBJ2-1
d_gene: .
v_gene: TRBV21-1

CDR3aa: CASSSTNRSVKQYF
j_gene: TRBJ2-7
d_gene: .
v_gene: TRBV2

CDR3aa: CASSSAWDRTGELFF
j_gene: TRBJ2-2
d_gene: TRBD1
v_gene: TRBV6-5

CDR3aa: CASSLSLPGGADNEQFF
j_gene: TRBJ2-1
d_gene: TRBD2
v_gene: TRBV7-8

CDR3aa: CSVRDSFEEQYF
j_gene: TRBJ2-7
d_gene: TRBD1
v_gene: TRBV29-1

CDR3aa: CASSLLSSNTEAFF
j_gene: TRBJ1-1
d_gene: .
v_gene: TRBV27

CDR3aa: CASSEWDRGGTEAFF
j_gene: TRBJ1-1
d_gene: TRBD1
v_gene: TRBV2

CDR3aa: CATSRDMRYNQPQHF
j_gene: TRBJ1-5
d_gene: .
v_gene: TRBV15

CDR3aa: CASRPRGDEKLFF
j_gene: TRBJ1-4
d_gene: .
v_gene: TRBV12-3/TRBV12-4